These 22 T cell receptor beta chains were sequenced from one sample in a study of regulatory T cells in long-lasting Graves disease. Time point here: newly diagnosed GD, antithyroid drugs for less than 3 months. There was RNA extracted from PBMCs, and the TCR library was made from it. The TCR beta library used iRepertoire HTBI primers with Arm-PCR amplification of CDR3. Using its own MiXCR run on the multiplex PCR reads, TCRdb lists one record per CDR3 protein. This table has approximately 230,000 distinct CDR3 sequences, approximately 20% appearing once. The material sequenced was peripheral blood mononuclear cells (PBMCs), taken at new diagnosis, from a patient treated with antithyroid drugs. These receptors originate from a female donor with Graves disease.

This clonotype showed up many times. The chain links TRBV7-2 to TRBJ2-1, with 11 positions matching TRBD2. CDR1 and CDR2 from the germline V gene are SGHTA and FQGNSA. With V trimmed by 1 base and J by 3 bases, 5 bases remained unmatched. This CDR3 is built from 17 residues. CDR3 protein: CASSLVVTSGNYNEQFF. CDR3 DNA sequence: TGTGCCAGCAGCTTAGTAGTGACTAGCGGGAACTACAATGAGCAGTTCTTC.

This clonotype was found many times. V is TRBV24-1 and J is TRBJ2-1; D might be TRBD2 (5 bases). V lost 5 bases, J lost 4 bases, and 17 bases lay in between. Per the germline V gene, CDR1 is KGHDR and CDR2 is SFDVKD. The CDR3 extends over 16 amino acids. CDR3 amino acids: CATSGDVAKKYNEQFF. CDR3 DNA sequence: TGTGCCACCAGTGGGGATGTAGCGAAAAAGTACAATGAGCAGTTCTTC.

The table lists this clonotype with many counts. CDR3 nucleotide sequence: TGTGCCAGCAGCCAGCGGGGGGCTGGAAACACCATATATTTT. This translates into CASSQRGAGNTIYF. The chain recombines TRBV12-3 or TRBV12-4 with TRBJ1-3; the D gene is possibly TRBD1 (5 bases). This CDR3 is 14 amino acids long. Trimming took off 6 bases at V and 2 bases at J, with 11 bases between the two ends.

The chain employs TRBV5-4 and TRBJ2-4, with TRBD1 as a possible D gene (7 bases). The CDR3 has 15 residues. Germline values: CDR1 SGHNT, CDR2 YYREEE (reference sequence). Trimming took off 3 bases at V and 3 bases at J, with 13 bases between the two ends. As DNA, the CDR3 is TGTGCCAGCAGCTCCCCAGGGGGGAACAAAAACATTCAGTACTTC. This encodes CASSSPGGNKNIQYF.

This clonotype was found many times. This rearrangement joins TRBV28 to TRBJ2-7; 8 bases match TRBD2. The J segment lost 2 bases and the V segment lost 8 bases, leaving 8 bases of the junction unmatched. Germline V CDR1 and CDR2: MDHEN, SYDVKM. CDR3 length: 14 residues. As DNA, the CDR3 is TGTGCCAGCTTGGAGCGGGGGCGGGCCTACGAGCAGTACTTC. It is translated as CASLERGRAYEQYF.

This clonotype was counted at least ten times. The chain combines TRBV6-2 or TRBV6-3 with TRBJ1-5; possibly TRBD1 for D (6 bases). Germline V lookup: CDR1 MNHEY, CDR2 SVGEGT. The CDR3 has 14 amino acids. The V and J ends lost 8 bases and 6 bases respectively, with 17 bases between them. The CDR3 sequence: CASWGRGASQPQHF. The DNA for the CDR3 is TGTGCCAGCTGGGGGCGGGGTGCGAGTCAGCCCCAGCATTTT.

This clonotype was observed at least ten times. The chain combines TRBV6-1 with TRBJ2-1, with D tentatively TRBD1 or TRBD2 (6 bases each). CDR1 MNHNS and CDR2 SASEGT come from the germline V gene. This CDR3 is 12 amino acids long. Trimming cost V 10 bases and J 8 bases, with 15 bases left between them. CDR3 in DNA: TGTGCCATCGGGGGCTTATTCCATGAGCAGTTCTTC. It yields the protein CAIGGLFHEQFF.

This clonotype occurred many times. The J gene is TRBJ1-1, the V gene TRBV20-1; 7 positions match TRBD1. From germline, CDR1 is DFQATT and CDR2 SNEGSKA (reference sequence). J lost 4 bases, V lost 2 bases, and 10 bases had no gene match. This CDR3 has 15 amino acids. This chain's CDR3 is CSARKGGRGSTEAFF. In DNA form, the CDR3 reads TGCAGTGCTAGAAAGGGCGGCAGGGGGTCCACTGAAGCTTTCTTT.

In its sample, this clonotype was seen a few times. This chain joins TRBV5-4 and TRBJ2-1; D is possibly TRBD1 or TRBD2 (5 bases each). Germline V CDR1 and CDR2: SGHNT, YYREEE (reference sequence). The CDR3 has 15 amino acids. Deletions cut 7 bases from V and 6 bases from J, with 20 bases between. CDR3 protein: CASSDRRGVRNEQFF. CDR3 sequence (DNA): TGTGCCAGCTCCGACCGGCGAGGGGTTCGCAATGAGCAGTTCTTC.

This clonotype ranks as hyperexpanded. This rearrangement joins TRBV9 to TRBJ2-7; TRBD2 aligns across 16 bases. This CDR3 has 18 amino acids. V shed 0 bases, J shed 4 bases, and the junction held 7 bases outside the gene matches. CDR1 SGDLS and CDR2 YYNGEE come from the germline V gene. The CDR3 region is CASSVEGTSGRAGYEQYF. The CDR3, as DNA: TGTGCCAGCAGCGTAGAGGGGACTAGCGGGAGGGCCGGGTACGAGCAGTACTTC.

This clonotype was recorded many times. The genes are TRBV28 and TRBJ1-4, with D possibly matching TRBD1 (6 bases). V was shortened by 6 bases and J by 3 bases, with 14 bases between the two germline ends. Germline CDR1 reads MDHEN; CDR2 reads SYDVKM. The length of the CDR3 is 15 residues. The CDR3 nucleotides are TGTGCCAGCAGGGAACAGGGCTGGGCTAATGAAAAACTGTTTTTT. It specifies CASREQGWANEKLFF.

V usage is TRBV20-1 and J usage is TRBJ2-7; 7 bases are shared with TRBD2. Germline-derived CDR1 and CDR2 are DFQATT and SNEGSKA (reference sequence). The CDR3 consists of 14 residues. V was clipped by 0 bases and J by 3 bases; unmatched bases: 5. The CDR3 DNA reads as TGCAGTGCTAGAGATGTTGCGGGAGTCTACGAGCAGTACTTC. It codes for CSARDVAGVYEQYF.

The V and J genes are TRBV19 and TRBJ2-5; D possibly matches TRBD1 or TRBD2 (5 bases each). Germline V lookup: CDR1 LNHDA, CDR2 SQIVND (reference sequence). This CDR3 has 13 residues. V shed 7 bases and J shed 5 bases, with 14 bases lying between them. CDR3 loop: CASTDWGLETQYF. The CDR3 nucleotides are TGTGCCAGTACTGATTGGGGGTTGGAGACCCAGTACTTC.

This clonotype has ten or more counts. The gene calls are TRBV30 and TRBJ2-1; D is perhaps TRBD1 or TRBD2 (5 bases each). Trimming pared 2 bases from V and 8 bases from J, leaving 25 bases between. This CDR3 is 17 amino acids long. Germline CDR1 GTSNPN, CDR2 SVGIG (reference sequence). The CDR3 DNA sequence: TGTGCCTGGAGTCCCTCCTTGACGGGTGGGACCGGGGATGAGCAGTTCTTC. This gives the protein CAWSPSLTGGTGDEQFF.

This clonotype was picked up a small number of times. The chain combines TRBV7-3 with TRBJ2-1; D not certain. The CDR3 is 17 amino acids. Germline CDR1 is SGHTA and CDR2 is FQGTGA. V was trimmed by 1 base and J by 4 bases, leaving 17 bases between them. The DNA for the CDR3 is TGTGCCAGCAGCTTAAGAGGCCCCCTGGGCTTGTACAATGAGCAGTTCTTC. This sequence encodes CASSLRGPLGLYNEQFF.

The V gene is TRBV6-1, the J gene TRBJ2-7; 7 nucleotides agree with TRBD1. Germline loops: CDR1 MNHNS, CDR2 SASEGT. This CDR3 comprises 14 residues. The trim removed 6 bases at V and 4 bases at J, leaving 9 bases unmatched. CDR3 nucleotides: TGTGCCAGCAGAGCGGACACAGGGGAATACGAGCAGTACTTC. Translated, it gives CASRADTGEYEQYF.

This clonotype has a count of ten or more. The chain uses TRBV13 and TRBJ1-1; 7 nucleotides match TRBD1. CDR3 length: 16 residues. The V and J ends lost 6 bases and 1 base, in that order; junction bases with no gene match: 11. CDR1 PRHDT and CDR2 FYEKMQ come from the germline V gene (reference sequence). This chain's CDR3 is CASSPPRQGRNTEAFF. The CDR3 nucleotides read TGTGCCAGCAGTCCCCCCCGACAGGGCAGGAACACTGAAGCTTTCTTT.

This clonotype was seen ten or more times. V gene TRBV24-1 combines with J gene TRBJ2-1; 8 nucleotides line up with TRBD1. The CDR3 has 15 residues. Trimming removed 5 bases from V and 8 bases from J; junction bases left unmatched: 10. The V gene's germline CDR1 is KGHDR and CDR2 SFDVKD. The CDR3 is CATSASPDRGHEQFF. CDR3 in DNA: TGTGCCACCAGTGCCTCTCCCGACAGGGGCCATGAGCAGTTCTTC.

The chain uses TRBV6-2 or TRBV6-3 and TRBJ2-1; possibly TRBD2 for D (6 bases). Germline assignment: CDR1 MNHEY and CDR2 SVGEGT. The CDR3 has 16 amino acids. V was clipped by 6 bases and J by 0 bases, with 15 bases between them. The CDR3 protein is CASSRDFYNSYNEQFF. The CDR3, as DNA: TGTGCCAGCAGCAGGGACTTCTATAACTCCTACAATGAGCAGTTCTTC.

This clonotype was picked up many times. V gene TRBV24-1 combines with J gene TRBJ1-1; the D gene is possibly TRBD1 (6 bases). The germline V and J ends were trimmed by 8 bases and 3 bases, with 9 bases remaining between them. The CDR3 extends over 12 amino acids. Germline V gives CDR1 KGHDR, CDR2 SFDVKD. CDR3 loop: CATKGEYTEAFF. The CDR3 nucleotides read TGTGCCACCAAGGGGGAGTACACTGAAGCTTTCTTT.

Notes on this clonotype: Given a far larger clone just one base away, this is likely a sequencing read error. The CDR3 sequence: CASSGYRGHGHTF. CDR3 DNA: TGTGCCAGCAGTGGGTACAGGGGGCACGGCCACACCTTC. The J gene is TRBJ1-2, the V gene TRBV6-1; TRBD1 matches 9 bases. This CDR3 spans 13 amino acids. V gave up 4 bases and J gave up 12 bases; unmatched junction bases: 9. The V gene's germline CDR1 is MNHNS and CDR2 SASEGT.

This clonotype was recorded many times. The chain has TRBV7-3 and TRBJ2-3; D not certain. The CDR3 spans 15 residues. Deletions cut 2 bases from V and 4 bases from J, with 13 bases between. Germline CDR1 and CDR2: SGHTA and FQGTGA. The CDR3 protein is CASSLGYRPADTQYF. The CDR3 DNA follows: TGTGCCAGCAGCTTAGGGTACCGGCCCGCAGATACGCAGTATTTT.